Each of the 30 T cell receptor beta chains below was sequenced from the same sample in a study of human T cells and chemical hapten exposure. Time point defined: patch test 3, about 24 weeks after DPC sensitization. The treatment is: therapeutic diphenylcyclopropenone sensitization with weekly scalp DPC. TCRdb reprocessed the RACE reads via MiXCR and lists one record per CDR3 protein. The data show about 190,000 distinct CDR3 sequences, with 24% seen just once and approximately 2.5% held by the top ten. The starting material was whole blood, obtained in connection with sensitization to the hapten diphenylcyclopropenone (DPC). The origin of the receptors is a woman aged 40 to 49 with alopecia areata. Some clones in this sample may be carry-over from other donors' samples.

This clonotype was detected many times. This chain uses TRBV12-3 or TRBV12-4 with TRBJ2-5; D may be TRBD1 (6 bases). With 6 bases removed from V and 4 bases from J, the gap between germline ends came to 24 bases. This CDR3 has 17 residues. DNA of the CDR3: TGTGCCAGCAGCCACGACCCAGGGGATTTCGTTTTAGAGACCCAGTACTTC. Translation: CASSHDPGDFVLETQYF.

There are a few counts of this clonotype. J is TRBJ1-5 and V is TRBV28; weak D call: TRBD1 (6 bases). Trimming removed 5 bases from V and 5 bases from J, with 13 bases in between. The length of the CDR3 is 14 residues. The germline gives CDR1 MDHEN, CDR2 SYDVKM. CDR3 DNA: TGTGCCAGCAGTCCCTTCGAGGGGGATCAGCCCCAGCATTTT. This translates into CASSPFEGDQPQHF. Drawing the rest from reference TRBV28 and TRBJ1-5, the complete variable domain is DVKVTQSSRYLVKRTGEKVFLECVQDMDHENMFWYRQDPGLGLRLIYFSYDVKMKEKGDIPEGYSVSREKKERFSLILESASTNQTSMYLCASSPFEGDQPQHFGDGTRLSIL.

The rearrangement links TRBV7-2 to TRBJ2-3; D gene ambiguous. V lost 1 base and J lost 2, with 10 bases in between. CDR1 SGHTA and CDR2 FQGNSA come from the germline V gene. CDR3 length equals 15 residues. The CDR3 nucleotides read TGTGCCAGCAGCTTAGTTGCAGGTGCCACAGATACGCAGTATTTT. Its protein product is CASSLVAGATDTQYF.

This clonotype was detected only a few times. This chain joins TRBV25-1 and TRBJ2-7, with D uncertain. Germline V gene lookup returns CDR1 MGHDK and CDR2 SYGVNS. The CDR3 has 12 amino acids. Trimming took 8 bases from V and 2 from J, leaving 10 bases between them. CDR3 coding DNA: TGTGCCAGCGCCTGGGGTGCCTACGAGCAGTACTTC. Amino acids: CASAWGAYEQYF.

This clonotype was counted only a few times. The chain joins TRBV4-3 to TRBJ1-1, with D unclear. This CDR3 comprises 14 residues. Germline loops: CDR1 LGHNA, CDR2 YSLEER. Trimming pared 1 base from V and 4 bases from J, leaving 10 bases between. CDR3 coding DNA: TGCGCCAGCAGCCAAGCAGGTTCACGCACTGAAGCTTTCTTT. Translation: CASSQAGSRTEAFF.

The V call is TRBV20-1, the J call TRBJ1-1; D not resolved. Germline V CDR1 and CDR2: DFQATT, SNEGSKA (reference sequence). The CDR3 is made up of 12 amino acids. V lost 0 bases to trimming and J lost 6 bases, with 8 bases between them. The CDR3 nucleotides read TGCAGTGCTAGAGATGTTGCGGCTGAAGCTTTCTTT. Its protein product is CSARDVAAEAFF.

This clonotype was seen only a few times. The V gene is TRBV7-6, the J gene TRBJ2-3; D not resolved. V lost 5 bases and J lost 2, with 8 bases in between. The germline V gene has CDR1 SGHVS and CDR2 FNYEAQ. CDR3 size: 13 residues. The CDR3 DNA sequence: TGTGCCAGCAGCACGACACCCACAGATACGCAGTATTTT. It encodes CASSTTPTDTQYF.

Ten or more counts support this clonotype. This chain joins TRBV29-1 and TRBJ2-7; either TRBD1 or TRBD2 may fit D (5 bases each). Trimming pared 3 bases from V and 4 bases from J, leaving 13 bases between. Looked up from germline, CDR1 is SQVTM and CDR2 is ANQGSEA. This CDR3 is built from 13 residues. The CDR3 region has the DNA TGCAGCGTTGATACCCAGGGCGGGTACGAGCAGTACTTC. This gives the protein CSVDTQGGYEQYF.

This clonotype came up a few times. The chain combines TRBV28 with TRBJ2-3; 13 bases fit TRBD2. CDR1 is MDHEN, CDR2 SYDVKM, per germline. The CDR3 covers 17 residues. The V gene end was trimmed by 6 bases and the J gene end by 2 bases; junction bases not matched to a gene: 8. The CDR3 loop is CASSPTSGRGYTDTQYF. CDR3 bases: TGTGCCAGCAGCCCCACTAGCGGGAGGGGCTACACAGATACGCAGTATTTT.

This clonotype occurred a few times. V is TRBV5-4 and J is TRBJ2-2; 12 bases fit TRBD2. Germline V CDR1 and CDR2: SGHNT, YYREEE (reference sequence). The V gene end was trimmed by 5 bases and the J gene end by 6 bases; junction bases not matched to a gene: 5. The CDR3 sequence is 15 residues long. The CDR3: CASRPLAGGPGELFF. DNA of the CDR3: TGTGCCAGCAGACCACTAGCGGGAGGCCCCGGGGAGCTGTTTTTT.

In its sample, this clonotype was seen a few times. The V and J genes are TRBV28 and TRBJ2-1; TRBD2 agrees at 9 bases. Germline CDR1 reads MDHEN; CDR2 reads SYDVKM. The J segment lost 6 bases and the V segment lost 4 bases, leaving 7 bases of the junction unmatched. The CDR3 consists of 15 residues. This chain's CDR3 is CASSSPGTSLNEQFF. CDR3 in DNA: TGTGCCAGCAGTTCTCCCGGGACTAGCCTCAATGAGCAGTTCTTC.

This clonotype has just a few counts. The chain has TRBV15 and TRBJ2-5; D is ambiguous. Germline-derived CDR1 and CDR2 are LNHNV and YYDKDF (reference sequence). This CDR3 has 12 residues. V lost 0 bases, J lost 9 bases, and 8 bases lay in between. This CDR3 reads CATSRDVAAQYF. The CDR3 nucleotides are TGTGCCACCAGCAGAGATGTCGCGGCCCAGTACTTC.

This clonotype was seen a handful of times. The chain links TRBV29-1 to TRBJ2-2; D remains ambiguous. This CDR3 comprises 14 residues. V shed 1 base and J shed 3 bases, with 9 bases lying between them. Per the germline V gene, CDR1 is SQVTM and CDR2 is ANQGSEA. The CDR3 protein is CSVEVGQHTGELFF. The CDR3 region has the DNA TGCAGCGTTGAAGTAGGTCAGCACACCGGGGAGCTGTTTTTT.

The chain employs TRBV12-3 or TRBV12-4 and TRBJ1-2; 8 bases are a match to TRBD1. The CDR3 runs to 13 residues. J gave up 8 bases and V 6 bases, and 8 bases lay outside the gene matches. The CDR3 loop is CASRAQGAQGYTF. The CDR3 nucleotides read TGTGCCAGCAGGGCGCAGGGGGCTCAGGGCTACACCTTC.

This clonotype was detected only a few times. V usage is TRBV7-2 and J usage is TRBJ2-3, with D unclear. CDR1 is SGHTA and CDR2 is FQGNSA in the germline V gene. The V end was cut by 3 bases, the J end by 2 bases, with 12 bases between. This CDR3 is 15 amino acids long. In DNA, the CDR3 is TGTGCCAGCAGCTTGGATAGACGGCTCACAGATACGCAGTATTTT. Translating it yields CASSLDRRLTDTQYF.

The chain is built from TRBV28 and TRBJ1-1, with no clear D. The CDR3 is made up of 14 amino acids. Per germline, CDR1 MDHEN and CDR2 SYDVKM. V lost 7 bases, J lost 1 base, and 13 bases lay in between. The CDR3 spells CASNPPTRNTEAFF. The CDR3 nucleotides are TGTGCCAGCAATCCGCCTACACGGAACACTGAAGCTTTCTTT. Filled out from reference TRBV28 and TRBJ1-1, the complete variable domain reads DVKVTQSSRYLVKRTGEKVFLECVQDMDHENMFWYRQDPGLGLRLIYFSYDVKMKEKGDIPEGYSVSREKKERFSLILESASTNQTSMYLCASNPPTRNTEAFFGQGTRLTVV.

The chain couples TRBV11-1 to TRBJ2-3, with 8 bases matching TRBD2. The CDR3 extends over 19 amino acids. The V gene end was trimmed by 7 bases and the J gene end by 4 bases; junction bases not matched to a gene: 22. Germline V gives CDR1 SGHAT, CDR2 FQDESV (reference sequence). This CDR3 is CASNPTSGRSPSAPDTQYF. The CDR3 DNA follows: TGTGCCAGCAACCCAACTAGCGGTAGAAGTCCCTCAGCCCCAGATACGCAGTATTTT.

This chain connects TRBV5-1 to TRBJ2-3, with TRBD1 as a possible D gene (5 bases). V was shortened by 0 bases and J by 6 bases, with 11 bases between the two germline ends. Germline CDR1 and CDR2: SGHRS and YFSETQ. The CDR3 length is 14 residues. Here the CDR3 reads CASSLAGPADTQYF. In DNA form, the CDR3 reads TGCGCCAGCAGCTTGGCAGGGCCAGCCGATACGCAGTATTTT.

The gene calls are TRBV5-6 and TRBJ1-4; possible D gene TRBD1, 6 bases. The CDR3 totals 15 residues. Germline CDR1 and CDR2: SGHDT and YYEEEE. The V end was cut by 4 bases, the J end by 2 bases, with 12 bases between. The CDR3: CASSGGPTTNEKLFF. The CDR3 DNA follows: TGTGCCAGCAGCGGGGGCCCTACGACTAATGAAAAACTGTTTTTT. Full variable domain (missing parts from reference TRBV5-6 and TRBJ1-4): DAGVTQSPTHLIKTRGQQVTLRCSPKSGHDTVSWYQQALGQGPQFIFQYYEEEERQRGNFPDRFSGHQFPNYSSELNVNALLLGDSALYLCASSGGPTTNEKLFFGSGTQLSVL.

The genes are TRBV29-1 and TRBJ2-7; 8 bases are a match to TRBD1. There are 12 residues in the CDR3. Germline CDR1 reads SQVTM; CDR2 reads ANQGSEA. J gave up 9 bases and V 7 bases, and 11 bases lay outside the gene matches. This chain's CDR3 is CSAILQGGRQYF. The DNA for the CDR3 is TGCAGCGCCATCTTACAGGGGGGAAGGCAGTACTTC.

In this sample, this clonotype turned up a few times. This chain uses TRBV29-1 with TRBJ1-1; the D is unclear. The CDR3 consists of 14 residues. Trimming removed 6 bases from V and 1 base from J, with 15 bases in between. Looked up from germline, CDR1 is SQVTM and CDR2 is ANQGSEA. The CDR3 is CSVMRSERNTEAFF. The CDR3 DNA reads TGCAGCGTCATGAGGTCCGAAAGGAACACTGAAGCTTTCTTT.

The chain links TRBV29-1 to TRBJ2-3; D unresolved. The V gene lost 5 bases and the J gene lost 5 bases, with 11 bases spanning the gap. From germline, CDR1 is SQVTM and CDR2 ANQGSEA. The CDR3 extends over 12 amino acids. The DNA of the CDR3 is TGCAGCGTTCTAGGTCAAGGAGATACGCAGTATTTT. This codes for CSVLGQGDTQYF.

The J gene is TRBJ2-1, the V gene TRBV18; tentatively, D is TRBD1 (5 bases). Germline V gene data show CDR1 as KGHSH and CDR2 as LQKENI. The ends were cut back, 6 bases at V and 4 bases at J, with 19 bases in the middle. This CDR3 spans 16 amino acids. The CDR3 sequence is CASSPVQDTAYNEQFF. The DNA for the CDR3 is TGTGCCAGCTCCCCGGTGCAGGACACGGCATACAATGAGCAGTTCTTC.

The V and J genes are TRBV6-5 and TRBJ2-1, with no clear D. CDR1 is MNHEY, CDR2 SVGAGI, per germline. The CDR3 is 15 residues long. With 2 bases removed from V and 6 bases from J, the gap between germline ends came to 14 bases. The CDR3 here is CASSYIRAGTNEQFF. The CDR3 nucleotides read TGTGCCAGCAGTTACATCCGGGCAGGTACCAATGAGCAGTTCTTC.

J is TRBJ2-3 and V is TRBV29-1, with 12 bases identical to TRBD2. CDR3 length: 13 amino acids. V lost 6 bases and J lost 5; bases outside the gene matches: 3. CDR1 is SQVTM, CDR2 ANQGSEA, per germline. CDR3 loop: CSVALAGGDTQYF. As DNA, the CDR3 is TGCAGCGTGGCACTAGCGGGGGGAGATACGCAGTATTTT.

This clonotype was seen once. The genes are TRBV5-4 and TRBJ1-6; 10 bases match TRBD1. Germline CDR1 reads SGHNT; CDR2 reads YYREEE (reference sequence). The V gene end was trimmed by 4 bases and the J gene end by 8 bases; junction bases not matched to a gene: 3. The CDR3 is 14 residues long. The CDR3 spells CASSSGTGDSPLHF. The CDR3 DNA is TGTGCCAGCAGCAGCGGGACAGGGGATTCACCCCTCCACTTT.

The sample holds a few counts of this clonotype. The chain has TRBV5-1 and TRBJ2-3; D is undetermined. V gave up 0 bases and J gave up 0 bases, with 8 bases separating them. The CDR3 runs 15 residues. Germline-derived CDR1 and CDR2 are SGHRS and YFSETQ. CDR3 sequence reads: CASSLDLASTDTQYF. The DNA of the CDR3 is TGCGCCAGCAGCTTGGATCTCGCTAGCACAGATACGCAGTATTTT.

The CDR3 loop reads CASSLYGGSSYNEQFF. DNA of the CDR3: TGTGCCAGCAGCTTATACGGGGGGAGCTCCTACAATGAGCAGTTCTTC. The chain links TRBV7-2 to TRBJ2-1, with 7 bases lining up with TRBD2. V lost 2 bases, J lost 0 bases, and 4 bases stayed unmatched. This CDR3 is built from 16 residues. Germline CDR1 is SGHTA and CDR2 is FQGNSA.

Remarks on this clonotype: A much larger clonotype is one base distant, so this may be a read error. This chain uses TRBV4-2 with TRBJ2-1, with 8 bases matching TRBD2. The V gene's germline CDR1 is LGHNA and CDR2 YNFKEQ. The CDR3 spans 14 residues. The DNA of the CDR3 is TGTGCCAGCAGCCCCCGGGACGGGGGGGATGAGCAGTCCTTC. Its protein is CASSPRDGGDEQSF.

This chain uses TRBV20-1 with TRBJ2-3; 7 positions match TRBD1. CDR3 size: 13 residues. The V and J ends lost 5 bases and 3 bases, in that order; junction bases with no gene match: 5. Germline assignment: CDR1 DFQATT and CDR2 SNEGSKA (reference sequence). CDR3 in DNA: TGCAGTGCTCGACCAGGGGGTACAGATACGCAGTATTTT. Translated: CSARPGGTDTQYF.